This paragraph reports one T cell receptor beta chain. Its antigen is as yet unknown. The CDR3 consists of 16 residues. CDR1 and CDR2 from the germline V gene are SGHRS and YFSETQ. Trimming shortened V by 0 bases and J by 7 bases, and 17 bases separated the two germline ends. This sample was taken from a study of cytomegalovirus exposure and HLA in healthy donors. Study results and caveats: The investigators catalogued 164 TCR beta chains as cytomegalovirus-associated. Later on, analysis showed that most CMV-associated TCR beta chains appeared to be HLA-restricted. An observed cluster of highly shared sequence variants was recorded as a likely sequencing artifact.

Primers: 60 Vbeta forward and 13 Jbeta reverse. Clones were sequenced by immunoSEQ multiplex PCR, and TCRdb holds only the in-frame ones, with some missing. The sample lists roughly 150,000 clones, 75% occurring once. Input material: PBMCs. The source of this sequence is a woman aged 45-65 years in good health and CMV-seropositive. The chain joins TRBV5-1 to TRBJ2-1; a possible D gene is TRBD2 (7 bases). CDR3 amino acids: CASSLAFAGAGNEQFF. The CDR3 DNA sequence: TGCGCCAGCAGCTTGGCCTTTGCGGGGGCAGGGAATGAGCAGTTCTTC.